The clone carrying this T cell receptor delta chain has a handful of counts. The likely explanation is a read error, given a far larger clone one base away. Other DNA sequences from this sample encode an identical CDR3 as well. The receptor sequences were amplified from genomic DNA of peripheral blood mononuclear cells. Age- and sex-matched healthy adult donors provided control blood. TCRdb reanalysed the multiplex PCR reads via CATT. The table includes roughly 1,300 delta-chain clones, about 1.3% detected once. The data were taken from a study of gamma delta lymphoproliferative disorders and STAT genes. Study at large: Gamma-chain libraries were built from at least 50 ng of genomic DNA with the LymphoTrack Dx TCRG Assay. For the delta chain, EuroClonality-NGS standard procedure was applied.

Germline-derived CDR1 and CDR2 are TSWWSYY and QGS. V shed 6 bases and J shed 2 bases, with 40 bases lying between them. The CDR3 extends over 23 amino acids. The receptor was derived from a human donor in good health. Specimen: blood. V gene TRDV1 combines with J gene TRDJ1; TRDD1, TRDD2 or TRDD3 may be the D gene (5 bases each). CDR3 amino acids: CALGEIPHLHTRTGISITDKLIF. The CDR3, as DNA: TGTGCTCTTGGAGAAATCCCTCACCTACACACCCGGACTGGAATTTCTATTACCGATAAACTCATCTTT.